The present T cell receptor (beta chain) was sequenced within a study of identical twins (dated by TCRdb to the mid-2010s). Looking at the study overall: TCR alpha and beta repertoires from monozygotic twins, unrelated adults of various ages and cord blood were deep-sequenced to test whether fetal clonotypes persist. To rule out contamination, replicate twin experiments were performed at different times with different library preparation protocols.

Every donor was a healthy Caucasian. The twin cohort consisted of three pairs of female monozygotic twins, all aged about 18 to 30 years. Positive isolation kits from Invitrogen were used to isolate the CD4+ and CD8+ T cell populations. Receptors were amplified or captured by 5' RACE. These reads were obtained on an Illumina HiSeq 2000. Template switching introduced a universal primer binding site; the final cDNA contained a unique molecular identifier, enabling accurate counting of TCR cDNA molecules. Specific primers in the conserved constant-segment region were used to synthesize first-strand cDNA for TCR alpha and beta chains. To control for contamination, each cDNA library was double barcoded with a SMART-Mk sample barcode plus Illumina barcodes. TruSeq adapter sequences, together with Illumina sample barcodes, were added in two successive PCR steps. The Illumina HiSeq platform was used with custom primers to sequence TCR alpha and beta cDNA libraries. The study's own analysis went as follows. MiGEC was used to process raw reads and extract unique molecular identifiers, and MiXCR was used to find CDR3 positions. Recombination models were inferred per individual with the repgenHMM and IGoR tools using an EM algorithm. Shared clonotypes were analyzed with the tcR package in R, and sharing was normalized by the product of cloneset sizes. To study raw recombination without the effects of thymic and clonal selection, out-of-frame nonproductive sequences were analyzed. The raw public reads went through TCRdb reprocessing: fastp at Q25, MiXCR clone calling, in-frame beta chains kept. CDR3 protein sequences are deduplicated, and each keeps its most common genes and DNA. The V and J calls follow TCRdb's processing rather than the paper's. Here the sample has 300,000 to 400,000 distinct CDR3 sequences; 9% to 15% occur a single time. The top ten clonotypes cover just over 7% of the sample.

The CDR1 and CDR2 encoded by the germline V gene are SGHAT and FQNNGV. Inclusive of the bounding cysteine and phenylalanine, the CDR3 is 18 residues long. The sequence is cut down to CDR3 DNA, 54 bases in frame from base 1. V is pared back by 2 bases and J by 0 bases, with 17 bases lying between the germline termini. Summary of the overall study and its limitations: Fewer insertions were carried by abundant cord blood beta clonotypes; a weaker similar trend was observed in young adult naive repertoires, while no such trend was observed in memory repertoires. Invariant T cells such as MAIT and iNKT could partly confound zero-insertion analyses, although diverse VJ usage argued against such confounding for most clonotypes. Conclusions relied on cross-sectional statistical analysis, since the same donors could not be followed over many years. Compared with coincidental sharing between unrelated individuals, out-of-frame TCR alpha sequences shared between twins showed an excess of sequences with low generation probability. The excess sharing between twins in beta out-of-frame sequences was weaker because fewer shared sequences reduced the signal-to-noise ratio. In monozygotic twins, recombination models systematically underestimated out-of-frame TCR alpha sharing, but the models matched the sharing seen between unrelated individuals.

This clonotype was counted between two and nine times. The target of this receptor is not known. The sample holds no much larger clone one base away, and base qualities are not on file. Another study also made use of these data, one on yellow fever vaccine responses in identical twins. The second investigation adds: According to the authors, the vaccine-induced T cell response in identical twins seemed to be partly convergent and partly specific to each individual. The study precisely tracked vaccine-responding T cell clones in identical twins.

In this chain, TRBV11-2 is recombined with TRBJ2-1; the D gene is possibly TRBD1, with 6 bases matching. Sequenced sample: CD8+ T cells sorted from blood. This TCR came from a woman younger than 35 in good health. The nucleotide sequence reads TGTGCCAGCAGCTTAAGATTCCACAGGGAGAGCTCCTACAATGAGCAGTTCTTC. Protein translation: CASSLRFHRESSYNEQFF.